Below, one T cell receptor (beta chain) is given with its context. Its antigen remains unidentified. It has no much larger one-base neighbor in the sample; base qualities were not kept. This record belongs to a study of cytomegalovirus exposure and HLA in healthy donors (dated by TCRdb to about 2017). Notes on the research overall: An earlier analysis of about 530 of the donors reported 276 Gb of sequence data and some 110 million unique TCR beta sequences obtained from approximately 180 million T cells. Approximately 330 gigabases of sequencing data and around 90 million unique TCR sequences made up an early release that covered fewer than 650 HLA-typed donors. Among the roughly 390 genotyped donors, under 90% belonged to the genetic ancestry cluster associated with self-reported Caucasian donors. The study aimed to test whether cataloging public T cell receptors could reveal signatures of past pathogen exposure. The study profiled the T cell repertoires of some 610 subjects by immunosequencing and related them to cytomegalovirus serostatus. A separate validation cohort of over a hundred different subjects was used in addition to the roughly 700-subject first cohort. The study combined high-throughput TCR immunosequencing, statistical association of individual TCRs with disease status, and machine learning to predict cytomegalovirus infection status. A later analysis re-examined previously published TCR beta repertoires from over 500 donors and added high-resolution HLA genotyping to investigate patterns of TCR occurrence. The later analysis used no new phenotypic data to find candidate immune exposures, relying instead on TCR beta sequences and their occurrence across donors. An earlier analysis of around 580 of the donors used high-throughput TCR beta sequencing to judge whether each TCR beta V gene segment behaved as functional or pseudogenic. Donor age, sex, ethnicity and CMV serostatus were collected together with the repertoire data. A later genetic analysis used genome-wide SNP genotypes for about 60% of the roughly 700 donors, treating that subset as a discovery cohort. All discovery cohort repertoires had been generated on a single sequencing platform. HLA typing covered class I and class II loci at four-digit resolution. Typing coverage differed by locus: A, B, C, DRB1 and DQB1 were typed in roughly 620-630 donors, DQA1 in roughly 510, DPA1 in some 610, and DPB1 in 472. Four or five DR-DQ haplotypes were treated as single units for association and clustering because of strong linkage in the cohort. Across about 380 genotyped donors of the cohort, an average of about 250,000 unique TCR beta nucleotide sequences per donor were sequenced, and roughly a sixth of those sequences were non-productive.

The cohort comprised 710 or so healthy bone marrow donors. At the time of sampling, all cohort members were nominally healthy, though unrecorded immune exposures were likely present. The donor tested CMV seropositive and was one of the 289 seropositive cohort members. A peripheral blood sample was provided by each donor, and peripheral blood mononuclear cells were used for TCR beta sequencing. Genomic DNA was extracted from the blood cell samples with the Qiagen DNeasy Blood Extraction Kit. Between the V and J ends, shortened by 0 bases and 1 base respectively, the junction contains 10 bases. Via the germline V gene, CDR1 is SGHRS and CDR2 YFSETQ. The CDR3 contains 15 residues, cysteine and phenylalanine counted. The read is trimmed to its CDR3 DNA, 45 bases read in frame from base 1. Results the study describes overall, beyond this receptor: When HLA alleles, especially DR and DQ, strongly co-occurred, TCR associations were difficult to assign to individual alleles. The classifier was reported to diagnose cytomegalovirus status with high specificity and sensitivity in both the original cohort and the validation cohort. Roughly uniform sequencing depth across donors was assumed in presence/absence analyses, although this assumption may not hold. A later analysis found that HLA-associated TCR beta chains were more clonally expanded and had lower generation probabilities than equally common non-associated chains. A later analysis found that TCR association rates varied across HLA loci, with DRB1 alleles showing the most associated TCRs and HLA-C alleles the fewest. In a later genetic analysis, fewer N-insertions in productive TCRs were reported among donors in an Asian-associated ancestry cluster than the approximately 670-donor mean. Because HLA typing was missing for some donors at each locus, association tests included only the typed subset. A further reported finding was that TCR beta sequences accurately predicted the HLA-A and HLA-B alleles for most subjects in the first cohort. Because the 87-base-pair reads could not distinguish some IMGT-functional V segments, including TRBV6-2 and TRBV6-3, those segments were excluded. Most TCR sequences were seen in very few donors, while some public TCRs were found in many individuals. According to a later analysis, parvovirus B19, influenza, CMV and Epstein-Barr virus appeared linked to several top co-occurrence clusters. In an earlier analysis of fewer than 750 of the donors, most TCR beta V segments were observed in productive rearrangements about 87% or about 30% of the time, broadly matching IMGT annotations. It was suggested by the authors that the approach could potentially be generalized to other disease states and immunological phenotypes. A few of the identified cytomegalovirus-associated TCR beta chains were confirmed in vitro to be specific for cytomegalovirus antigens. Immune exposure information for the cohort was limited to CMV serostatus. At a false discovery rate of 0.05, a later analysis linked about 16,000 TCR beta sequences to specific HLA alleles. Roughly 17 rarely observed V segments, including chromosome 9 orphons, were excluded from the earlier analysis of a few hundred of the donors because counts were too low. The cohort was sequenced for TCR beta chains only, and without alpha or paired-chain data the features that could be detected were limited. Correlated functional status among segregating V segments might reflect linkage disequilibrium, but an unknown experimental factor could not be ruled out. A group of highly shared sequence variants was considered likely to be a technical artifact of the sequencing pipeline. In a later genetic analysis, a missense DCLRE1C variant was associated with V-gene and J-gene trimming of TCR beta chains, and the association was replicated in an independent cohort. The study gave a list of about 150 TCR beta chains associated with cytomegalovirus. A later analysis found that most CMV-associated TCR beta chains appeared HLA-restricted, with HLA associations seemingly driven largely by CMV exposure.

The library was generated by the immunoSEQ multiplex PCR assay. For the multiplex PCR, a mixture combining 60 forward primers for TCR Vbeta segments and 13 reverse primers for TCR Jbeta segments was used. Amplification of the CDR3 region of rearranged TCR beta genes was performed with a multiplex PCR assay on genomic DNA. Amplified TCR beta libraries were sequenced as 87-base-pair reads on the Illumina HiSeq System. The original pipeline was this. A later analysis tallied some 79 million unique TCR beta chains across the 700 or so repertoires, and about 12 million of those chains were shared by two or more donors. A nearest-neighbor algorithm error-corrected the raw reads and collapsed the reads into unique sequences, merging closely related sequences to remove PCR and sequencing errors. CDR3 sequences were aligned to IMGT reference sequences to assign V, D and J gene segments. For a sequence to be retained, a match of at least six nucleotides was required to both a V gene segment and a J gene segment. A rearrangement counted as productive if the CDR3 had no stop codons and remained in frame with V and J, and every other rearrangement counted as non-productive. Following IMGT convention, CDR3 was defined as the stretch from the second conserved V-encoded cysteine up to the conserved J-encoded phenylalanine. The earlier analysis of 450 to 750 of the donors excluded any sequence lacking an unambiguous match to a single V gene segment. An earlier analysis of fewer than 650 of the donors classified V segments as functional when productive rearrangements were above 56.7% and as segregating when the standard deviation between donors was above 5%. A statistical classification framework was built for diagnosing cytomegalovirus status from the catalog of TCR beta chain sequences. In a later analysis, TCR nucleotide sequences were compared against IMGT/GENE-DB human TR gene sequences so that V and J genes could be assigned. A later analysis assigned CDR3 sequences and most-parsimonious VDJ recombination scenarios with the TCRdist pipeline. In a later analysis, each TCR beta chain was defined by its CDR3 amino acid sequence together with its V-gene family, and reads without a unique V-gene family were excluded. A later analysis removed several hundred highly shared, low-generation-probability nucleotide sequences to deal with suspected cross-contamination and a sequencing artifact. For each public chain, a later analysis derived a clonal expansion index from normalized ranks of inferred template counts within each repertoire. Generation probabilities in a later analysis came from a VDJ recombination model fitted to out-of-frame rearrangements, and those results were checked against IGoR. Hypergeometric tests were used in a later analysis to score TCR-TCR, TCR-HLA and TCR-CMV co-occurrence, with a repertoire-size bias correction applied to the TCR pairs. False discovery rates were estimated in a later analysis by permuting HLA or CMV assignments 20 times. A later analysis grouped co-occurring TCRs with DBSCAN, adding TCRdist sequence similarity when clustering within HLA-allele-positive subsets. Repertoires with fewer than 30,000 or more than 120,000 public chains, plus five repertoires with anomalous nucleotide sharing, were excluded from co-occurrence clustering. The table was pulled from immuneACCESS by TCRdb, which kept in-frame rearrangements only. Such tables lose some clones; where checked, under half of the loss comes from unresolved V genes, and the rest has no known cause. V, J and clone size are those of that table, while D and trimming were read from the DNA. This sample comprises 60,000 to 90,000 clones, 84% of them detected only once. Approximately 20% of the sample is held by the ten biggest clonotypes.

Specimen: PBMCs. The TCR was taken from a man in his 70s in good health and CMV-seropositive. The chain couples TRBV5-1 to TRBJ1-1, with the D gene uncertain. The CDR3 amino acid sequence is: CASSLVEEWNTEAFF. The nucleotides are TGCGCCAGCAGCTTGGTCGAGGAGTGGAACACTGAAGCTTTCTTT. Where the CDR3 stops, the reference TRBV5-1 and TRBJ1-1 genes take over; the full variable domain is KAGVTQTPRYLIKTRGQQVTLSCSPISGHRSVSWYQQTPGQGLQFLFEYFSETQRNKGNFPGRFSGRQFSNSRSEMNVSTLELGDSALYLCASSLVEEWNTEAFFGQGTRLTVV.